The entry that follows covers one T cell receptor beta chain sequence. TCRdb analysed the PCR reads with MiXCR anew, one entry per CDR3 protein. The sample consists of 70,000 to 90,000 distinct CDR3 sequences, roughly 23% of them appearing once. This specimen belongs to a study of molecular identifiers for immune sequencing clone quantification. This CDR3 region has 16 residues. Germline values: CDR1 SGHDT, CDR2 YYEEEE. V lost 4 bases to trimming and J lost 4 bases; unmatched junction nucleotides: 6. The sequence was collected from a human donor in good health. Some libraries in this study had Jurkat cell RNA spiked in. This chain links TRBV5-6 with TRBJ2-1, with TRBD2 matching over 12 bases. The sequenced sample consisted of naive CD8+ T cells from blood, with Jurkat cell RNA spiked in. As for subset: FACS-sorted CD8+CD4-CCR7+CD45RA+ naive T cells. The CDR3 reads CASSPWTSGIYNEQFF. CDR3 in DNA: TGTGCCAGCAGCCCATGGACTAGCGGGATTTACAATGAGCAGTTCTTC.